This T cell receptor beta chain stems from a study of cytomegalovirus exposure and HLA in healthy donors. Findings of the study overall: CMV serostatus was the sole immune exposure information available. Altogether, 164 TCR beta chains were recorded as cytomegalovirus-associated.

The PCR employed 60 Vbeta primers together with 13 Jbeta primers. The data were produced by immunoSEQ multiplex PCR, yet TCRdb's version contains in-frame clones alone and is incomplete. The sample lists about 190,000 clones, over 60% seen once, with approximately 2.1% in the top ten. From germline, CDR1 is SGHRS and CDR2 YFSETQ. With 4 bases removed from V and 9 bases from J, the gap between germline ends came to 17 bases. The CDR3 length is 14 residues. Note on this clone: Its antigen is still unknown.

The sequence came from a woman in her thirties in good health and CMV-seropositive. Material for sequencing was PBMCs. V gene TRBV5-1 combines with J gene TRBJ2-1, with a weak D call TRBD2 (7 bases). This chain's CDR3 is CASSETGGQGEQFF. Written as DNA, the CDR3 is TGCGCCAGCAGCGAAACGGGGGGCCAGGGTGAGCAGTTCTTC.